The rows below give T cell receptor beta chains drawn from one sample of a study of blood T cell repertoires in COVID-19. Measured with immunoSEQ multiplex PCR; TCRdb has only the in-frame clones, and not every one. The sample carries 150,000 to 200,000 clones, roughly 90% recorded once. Material for sequencing was peripheral blood. Receptor source: a man aged 25-40 years with COVID-19, enrolled during active disease. CDR3s include the opening cysteine and the closing phenylalanine or tryptophan. D genes are given only for firm matches. The size entry is marked missing in some rows and otherwise reads once, few, many or a size class.

>TRBJ2-3|TRBV4-3|NA|NA
CASSQDYRYTDTQYF
TGCGCCAGCAGCCAAGATTACAGATACACAGATACGCAGTATTTT
>TRBJ1-6|TRBV9|NA|TRBD1
CASSAGTGGSNSPLHF
TGTGCCAGCAGCGCCGGGACAGGGGGAAGTAATTCACCCCTCCACTTT
>TRBJ1-2|TRBV19|NA|NA
CASIHRDHGYTF
TGTGCCAGTATCCACAGGGACCATGGCTACACCTTC
>TRBJ2-3|TRBV2|NA|NA
CASADADSTDTQYF
TGTGCCAGCGCAGACGCGGATAGCACAGATACGCAGTATTTT
>TRBJ2-7|TRBV5-6|NA|NA
CASSLNVGVPFYEQYF
TGTGCCAGCAGCTTAAATGTGGGAGTGCCATTCTACGAGCAGTACTTC
>TRBJ2-3|TRBV11-2|few|NA
CASSLSAGGRFTMDTQYF
TGTGCCAGCAGCTTAAGCGCCGGGGGGCGATTCACAATGGATACGCAGTATTTT
>TRBJ2-1|TRBV3-1/TRBV3-2|once|TRBD1
CASSQTRQGHNEQFF
TGTGCCAGCAGCCAAACGCGACAGGGACACAATGAGCAGTTCTTC
>TRBJ2-3|TRBV27|NA|TRBD2
CASSLVLAGGPFTDTQYF
TGTGCCAGCAGTTTAGTACTAGCGGGGGGGCCTTTTACAGATACGCAGTATTTT
>TRBJ1-1|TRBV5-4|NA|NA
CASSPPEDTEAFF
TGTGCCAGCAGCCCCCCGGAGGACACTGAAGCTTTCTTT
>TRBJ2-1|TRBV18|once|TRBD1
CASSRPDRAPYNEQFF
TGTGCCAGCTCACGCCCGGACAGGGCCCCCTACAATGAGCAGTTCTTC
>TRBJ1-1|TRBV18|NA|NA
CASSPGQLFNTEAFF
TGTGCCAGCTCACCAGGACAGCTATTTAACACTGAAGCTTTCTTT
>TRBJ1-6|TRBV5-4|NA|NA
CASSSFNSPLHF
TGTGCCAGCAGCTCGTTTAATTCACCCCTCCACTTT
>TRBJ1-1|TRBV5-1|NA|NA
CASSFDILPEAFF
TGCGCCAGCAGCTTCGACATTCTCCCTGAAGCTTTCTTT
>TRBJ1-2|TRBV18|NA|TRBD1
CASSPPYRQGNGYTF
TGTGCCAGCTCACCACCGTACAGACAGGGTAATGGCTACACCTTC
>TRBJ1-1|TRBV19|NA|NA
CASSPTTSKNTEAFF
TGTGCCAGTAGTCCAACGACAAGTAAGAACACTGAAGCTTTCTTT
>TRBJ1-6|TRBV27|NA|NA
CASSLLATGSSYNSPLHF
TGTGCCAGCAGTTTATTAGCGACAGGAAGCTCCTATAATTCACCCCTCCACTTT
>TRBJ2-5|TRBV7-3|NA|TRBD1
CASSLGGTGQETQYF
TGTGCCAGCAGCTTAGGCGGGACAGGCCAAGAGACCCAGTACTTC
>TRBJ1-3|TRBV19|NA|NA
CASMETFYREDSGNTIYF
TGTGCCAGTATGGAAACTTTTTACAGGGAAGACTCTGGAAACACCATATATTTT
>TRBJ1-1|TRBV7-3|NA|TRBD1
CASSLNSGGTEAFF
TGTGCCAGCAGCTTAAACTCAGGGGGTACTGAAGCTTTCTTT
>TRBJ2-6|TRBV19|NA|TRBD1
CACRGQGASGANVLTF
TGTGCCTGCAGGGGACAGGGGGCGTCTGGGGCCAACGTCCTGACTTTC
>TRBJ1-2|TRBV19|NA|NA
CASSRGQTPTGYTF
TGTGCCAGTAGCCGAGGACAGACTCCGACCGGCTACACCTTC
>TRBJ2-5|TRBV7-9|NA|NA
CASSLEQFQETQYF
TGTGCCAGCAGCTTAGAACAATTCCAAGAGACCCAGTACTTC
>TRBJ2-1|TRBV7-2|NA|TRBD1
CASSSPAGQGGSGEQFF
TGTGCCAGCAGCTCACCGGCAGGACAGGGGGGGTCGGGTGAGCAGTTCTTC
>TRBJ1-1|TRBV28|NA|TRBD1
CASSPGTVNTEAFF
TGTGCCAGCAGTCCCGGGACAGTGAACACTGAAGCTTTCTTT
>TRBJ1-2|TRBV29-1|NA|TRBD1
CSASGTGFYGYTF
TGCAGCGCATCCGGGACAGGTTTTTATGGCTACACCTTC
>TRBJ2-5|TRBV5-1|NA|TRBD2
CASSLSDGGRGETQYF
TGCGCCAGCAGCTTGTCAGATGGCGGGAGAGGAGAGACCCAGTACTTC
>TRBJ1-3|TRBV6-6|NA|NA
CASSYLGRSSGNTIYF
TGTGCCAGCAGTTACTTGGGTCGGAGCTCTGGAAACACCATATATTTT
>TRBJ2-1|TRBV4-2|NA|NA
CASSHAKGLATNEQFF
TGTGCCAGCAGCCATGCCAAGGGCCTAGCGACAAATGAGCAGTTCTTC
>TRBJ1-2|TRBV2|once|TRBD1
CASSLGQGVGYTF
TGTGCCAGCAGTTTAGGACAGGGAGTAGGCTACACCTTC
>TRBJ1-4|TRBV28|NA|NA
CASSPRGRGEKLFF
TGTGCCAGCAGTCCCAGGGGCCGAGGTGAAAAACTGTTTTTT
>TRBJ2-1|TRBV27|few|TRBD2
CASSLSSGRANEQFF
TGTGCCAGCAGTTTAAGTAGCGGGAGGGCGAATGAGCAGTTCTTC
>TRBJ2-7|TRBV28|NA|TRBD1
CASRPGQGAYEQYF
TGTGCCAGCAGACCCGGACAGGGGGCGTACGAGCAGTACTTC
>TRBJ2-3|TRBV15|NA|TRBD2
CATSRAQLAGAADTQYF
TGTGCCACCAGCAGAGCCCAACTAGCGGGAGCTGCAGATACGCAGTATTTT
>TRBJ2-5|TRBV28|once|TRBD1
CASSPRTGLQETQYF
TGTGCCAGCAGTCCAAGGACAGGCCTGCAAGAGACCCAGTACTTC
>TRBJ2-2|TRBV24-1|NA|TRBD2
CATSEPGGTGELFF
TGTGCCACCAGTGAGCCGGGGGGGACCGGGGAGCTGTTTTTT
>TRBJ2-4|TRBV5-1|once|TRBD1
CASSSGQVELSNQYF
TGCGCCAGCAGCTCGGGACAGGTTGAGTTAAGTAATCAGTACTTC
>TRBJ1-3|TRBV12-3/TRBV12-4|NA|NA
CASSRGSGNTIYF
TGTGCCAGCAGTCGGGGGTCTGGAAACACCATATATTTT
>TRBJ2-1|TRBV11-1|NA|TRBD1
CASSPGQGVYNEQFF
TGTGCCAGCAGCCCTGGGCAGGGGGTATACAATGAGCAGTTCTTC
>TRBJ1-1|TRBV5-6|NA|TRBD1
CASRDTGTGGFPAFF
TGTGCCAGCAGGGATACCGGGACAGGGGGCTTCCCAGCTTTCTTT
>TRBJ2-2|TRBV27|NA|TRBD2
CASSFGSRGGWVTGELFF
TGTGCCAGCAGTTTTGGCTCGCGGGGGGGCTGGGTCACCGGGGAGCTGTTTTTT
>TRBJ2-7|TRBV19|few|TRBD1
CASSPGTVETYEQYF
TGTGCCAGTAGTCCCGGGACAGTGGAAACCTACGAGCAGTACTTC
>TRBJ2-1|TRBV7-3|NA|TRBD2
CASSLMGGRGDNEQFF
TGTGCCAGCAGCCTAATGGGCGGGAGAGGGGACAATGAGCAGTTCTTC
>TRBJ1-3|TRBV11-1|few|NA
CASSSQAPGAGNTIYF
TGTGCCAGCAGCTCGCAGGCCCCAGGGGCCGGAAACACCATATATTTT
>TRBJ1-4|TRBV6-1|NA|NA
CASSDTGSKEKLFF
TGTGCCAGCAGTGACACCGGGAGCAAGGAAAAACTGTTTTTT
>TRBJ1-2|TRBV15|NA|NA
CATRSTVSFYGYTF
TGTGCCACCAGGTCGACAGTCTCCTTTTATGGCTACACCTTC
>TRBJ2-5|TRBV12-3/TRBV12-4|NA|NA
CASRGGLEETQYF
TGTGCCAGCAGGGGAGGCCTGGAAGAGACCCAGTACTTC
>TRBJ2-3|TRBV5-1|NA|TRBD1
CASSWNRGSTDTQYF
TGCGCCAGCAGCTGGAACAGGGGGTCCACAGATACGCAGTATTTT
>TRBJ2-7|TRBV4-3|NA|NA
CASSHLDGRGYEQYF
TGCGCCAGCAGCCACTTGGACGGTAGGGGCTACGAGCAGTACTTC
>TRBJ2-7|TRBV11-2|NA|NA
CASSTRTVPYEQYF
TGTGCCAGCAGCACGAGGACAGTTCCCTACGAGCAGTACTTC
>TRBJ1-2|TRBV5-1|NA|TRBD1
CASSLGQGLYGYTF
TGCGCCAGCAGCTTAGGACAGGGGCTCTATGGCTACACCTTC
>TRBJ1-1|TRBV7-2|NA|NA
CASSSSIFIRAEAFF
TGTGCCAGCAGCTCTTCGATATTTATACGAGCGGAAGCTTTCTTT
>TRBJ1-6|TRBV4-1|NA|NA
CASSQVPAQLDSPLHF
TGCGCCAGCAGCCAAGTCCCGGCACAGCTCGATTCACCCCTCCACTTT
>TRBJ2-3|TRBV2|NA|TRBD1
CATLDRGGTDTQYF
TGTGCCACCCTGGACAGGGGTGGCACAGATACGCAGTATTTT
>TRBJ1-5|TRBV19|NA|NA
CASSISANQPQHF
TGTGCCAGTAGTATTAGTGCGAATCAGCCCCAGCATTTT
>TRBJ2-2|TRBV6-2/TRBV6-3|NA|NA
CASSHPDYTGELFF
TGTGCCAGCAGTCACCCCGACTACACCGGGGAGCTGTTTTTT